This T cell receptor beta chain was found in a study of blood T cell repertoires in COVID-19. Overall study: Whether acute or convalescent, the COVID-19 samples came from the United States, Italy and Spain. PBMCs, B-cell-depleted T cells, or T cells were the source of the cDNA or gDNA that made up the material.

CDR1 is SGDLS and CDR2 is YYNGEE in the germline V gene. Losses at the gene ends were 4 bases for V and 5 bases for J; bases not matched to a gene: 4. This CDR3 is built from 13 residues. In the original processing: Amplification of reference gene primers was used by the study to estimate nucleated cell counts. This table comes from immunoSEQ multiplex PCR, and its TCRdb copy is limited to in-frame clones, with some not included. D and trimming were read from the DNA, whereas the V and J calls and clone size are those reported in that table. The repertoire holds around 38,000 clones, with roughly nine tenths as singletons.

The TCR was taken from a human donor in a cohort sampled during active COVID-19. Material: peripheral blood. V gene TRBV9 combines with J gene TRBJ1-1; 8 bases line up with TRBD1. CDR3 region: CASSSRGLTEAFF. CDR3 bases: TGTGCCAGCAGCTCCAGGGGGCTTACTGAAGCTTTCTTT.